This TCR beta chain was obtained from a study of shared clonotypes between healthy human individuals. Study outcomes and limitations: Shared clonotypes: 4.5% to 6% naive CD4, under 4% naive CD8, under 2.5% memory CD4, approximately 0.37% memory CD8. Across subsets, estimated richness was generally greater for naive than for memory populations.

Points on this clone: Its antigen remains unknown.

CDR1 and CDR2 from the germline V gene are SGHTA and FQGNSA. The CDR3 contains 16 residues. V lost 7 bases, J lost 3 bases, and 22 bases lay in between. Donors, healthy HIV-negative adults, lacked recent acute infections or vaccinations. Splitting the CD4+ cells yielded a CD45RA+ naive subset and a CD45RA-negative memory subset. TCRdb keeps only in-frame clones here, not all; method: immunoSEQ multiplex PCR. In the table there are 2.5 million or so clones, approximately 92% of which are singletons. The chain combines TRBV7-2 with TRBJ2-7; the D gene is possibly TRBD2 (6 bases). The sample taken for sequencing was naive CD4+ T cells sorted from blood. Subset reported: CD45RA+ positively selected. The clonotype comes from a man aged 18 to 29 in good health. The chain's CDR3 is CASTPPGHLGLYEQYF. In DNA, the CDR3 is TGTGCCAGCACCCCACCAGGGCACTTGGGACTCTACGAGCAGTACTTC.